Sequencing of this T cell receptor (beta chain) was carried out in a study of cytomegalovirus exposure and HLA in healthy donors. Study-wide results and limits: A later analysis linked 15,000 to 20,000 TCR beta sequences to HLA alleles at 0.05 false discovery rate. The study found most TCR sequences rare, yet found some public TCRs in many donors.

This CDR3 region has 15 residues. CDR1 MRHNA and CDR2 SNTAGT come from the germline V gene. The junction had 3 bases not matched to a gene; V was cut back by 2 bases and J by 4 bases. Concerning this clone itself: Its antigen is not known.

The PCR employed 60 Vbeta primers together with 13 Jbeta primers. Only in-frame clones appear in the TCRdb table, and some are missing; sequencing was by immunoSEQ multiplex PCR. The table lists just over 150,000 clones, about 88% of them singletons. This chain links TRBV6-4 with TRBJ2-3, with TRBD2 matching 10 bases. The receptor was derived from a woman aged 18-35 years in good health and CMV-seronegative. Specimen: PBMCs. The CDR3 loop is CASSDEAGGPDTQYF. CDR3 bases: TGTGCCAGCAGTGACGAAGCGGGGGGGCCAGATACGCAGTATTTT.